A single sample gave rise to the 11 T cell receptor beta chains below, sequenced in a study of blood T cell repertoires in COVID-19. Assay: immunoSEQ multiplex PCR; the TCRdb copy retains only in-frame clones and omits some. The sample holds around 100,000 clones, roughly 84% seen once. The sequencing sample was made of peripheral blood. The receptor set was obtained from a man aged 55 to 70 with acute or convalescent COVID-19.

V usage is TRBV29-1 and J usage is TRBJ2-7, with a tentative D call TRBD1 (7 bases). Germline CDR1 reads SQVTM; CDR2 reads ANQGSEA. V gave up 6 bases and J gave up 4 bases, with 16 bases separating them. The length of the CDR3 is 13 residues. The CDR3: CSVRQGAGYEQYF. The DNA of the CDR3 is TGCAGCGTGCGACAGGGCGCGGGATACGAGCAGTACTTC.

The chain uses TRBV7-8 and TRBJ2-2; 10 bases map to TRBD2. This CDR3 spans 16 amino acids. Losses at the gene ends were 7 bases for V and 7 bases for J; bases not matched to a gene: 12. Germline V gene sequence: CDR1 SGHVS, CDR2 FQNEAQ. The CDR3: CASTRSLAGELGELFF. The CDR3 DNA follows: TGTGCCAGCACCCGATCGCTAGCGGGGGAACTCGGGGAGCTGTTTTTT.

The CDR3 region has the DNA TGCGCCAGCAGCTCCTCCGGACTAGCGGGGCGGGGGGAGCTGTTTTTT. It is translated as CASSSSGLAGRGELFF. This chain joins TRBV5-1 and TRBJ2-2, with 12 bases that match TRBD2. Germline values: CDR1 SGHRS, CDR2 YFSETQ. The J segment lost 8 bases and the V segment lost 3 bases, leaving 8 bases of the junction unmatched. The CDR3 consists of 16 residues.

The chain employs TRBV2 and TRBJ1-2; D not certain. From germline, CDR1 is SNHLY and CDR2 FYNNEI. The V gene lost 4 bases and the J gene lost 3 bases, with 6 bases spanning the gap. The CDR3 is 12 amino acids. The CDR3 DNA reads as TGTGCCAGCAGTGGGGCAGACTATGGCTACACCTTC. Its translation: CASSGADYGYTF.

This clone was observed a few times. The CDR3 sequence: CASSLEIAAYNEQFF. In DNA form, the CDR3 reads TGCGCCAGCAGCCTAGAAATAGCGGCCTACAATGAGCAGTTCTTC. The chain combines TRBV5-1 with TRBJ2-1; D is perhaps TRBD2 (6 bases). CDR3 length equals 15 residues. V shed 4 bases and J shed 2 bases, with 13 bases lying between them. CDR1 is SGHRS and CDR2 is YFSETQ in the germline V gene.

This chain links TRBV10-3 with TRBJ1-1; 7 bases fit TRBD1. From germline, CDR1 is ENHRY and CDR2 SYGVKD. The J segment lost 8 bases and the V segment lost 0 bases, leaving 9 bases of the junction unmatched. CDR3 length: 15 amino acids. CDR3 DNA sequence: TGTGCCATCAGTGAGTCGACCGCCGGGACAGAAGAAGCTTTCTTT. Translating it yields CAISESTAGTEEAFF.

This clone was picked up a small number of times. The CDR3 loop reads CASSSGQANNYGYTF. In DNA, the CDR3 is TGTGCCAGCAGTTCAGGACAGGCTAATAACTATGGCTACACCTTC. The chain uses TRBV27 and TRBJ1-2; TRBD1 matches 7 bases. V lost 4 bases to trimming and J lost 1 base; unmatched junction nucleotides: 6. Germline values: CDR1 MNHEY, CDR2 SMNVEV (reference sequence). The CDR3 totals 15 residues.

V is TRBV9 and J is TRBJ2-4; D possibly corresponds to TRBD1 (7 bases). This CDR3 region has 14 residues. Per germline, CDR1 SGDLS and CDR2 YYNGEE. Deletions cut 4 bases from V and 6 bases from J, with 14 bases between. The CDR3 spells CASSPPQGGNIQYF. DNA for the CDR3: TGTGCCAGCAGCCCCCCCCAGGGGGGAAACATTCAGTACTTC.

This chain joins TRBV9 and TRBJ1-2, with a possible D match to TRBD1 (6 bases). V shed 1 base and J shed 2 bases, with 12 bases lying between them. The CDR3 covers 15 residues. Germline V gives CDR1 SGDLS, CDR2 YYNGEE. The chain's CDR3 is CASSVTGHTNYGYTF. CDR3 sequence (DNA): TGTGCCAGCAGCGTAACGGGACATACAAACTATGGCTACACCTTC. The full variable domain, in which reference TRBV9 and TRBJ1-2 provide the parts outside the CDR3, is DSGVTQTPKHLITATGQRVTLRCSPRSGDLSVYWYQQSLDQGLQFLIQYYNGEERAKGNILERFSAQQFPDLHSELNLSSLELGDSALYFCASSVTGHTNYGYTFGSGTRLTVV.

The chain combines TRBV11-2 with TRBJ1-2; TRBD1 matches at 10 bases. Per the germline V gene, CDR1 is SGHAT and CDR2 is FQNNGV. V shed 4 bases, J shed 8 bases, and the junction held 10 bases outside the gene matches. The CDR3 sequence is 15 residues long. The CDR3 DNA follows: TGTGCCAGCAGCTCCCTTGGAGACAGGGGGCAAGGCTACACCTTC. Protein sequence: CASSSLGDRGQGYTF.

This sequence joins TRBV2 and TRBJ1-1, with a possible D match to TRBD1 (6 bases). Germline V CDR1 and CDR2: SNHLY, FYNNEI. The CDR3 is 12 residues long. V gave up 6 bases and J gave up 5 bases, with 10 bases separating them. The CDR3 region has the DNA TGTGCCAGCAGGGCACAGGGTACTGAAGCTTTCTTT. This codes for CASRAQGTEAFF.